What follows are 22 T cell receptor beta chains derived from one specimen sequenced in a study of spatial heterogeneity in lung cancer (dated by TCRdb to the late 2010s). The sample's time point label, in plain terms: sample taken at primary tumor resection. Summary of the overall study and its limitations: A correlation was observed between the number of expanded intratumoral alpha and beta TCRs and the tumor nonsynonymous mutation count.

Their cognate antigens are unknown. The library came from 5' RACE. The sequencing machine was a NextSeq 500. In TCRdb, the public reads were trimmed at Q25 with fastp and aligned with MiXCR, with productive beta chains retained. Each entry is one CDR3 protein sequence, shown with its most common DNA and genes. In this sample the table shows 1,500 to 2,000 distinct CDR3 sequences, about a sixth of which occur a single time. Around 30% of the sample is in the top ten clones. Sample: lung tumor tissue, taken at surgery. The receptor set was obtained from a female donor with early-stage non-small cell lung cancer.

The rearrangement joins TRBV10-3 to TRBJ2-3; possible D gene TRBD1, 5 bases. Germline CDR1 reads ENHRY; CDR2 reads SYGVKD. Trimming cost V 11 bases and J 6 bases, with 15 bases left between them. The CDR3 is 12 amino acids. Here the CDR3 DNA reads TGTGCCGCCAGGGCGGAGAAGGATACGCAGTATTTT. Protein: CAARAEKDTQYF.

This clonotype was seen a handful of times. V gene TRBV7-3 combines with J gene TRBJ2-1; 9 bases line up with TRBD1. Losses at the gene ends were 8 bases for V and 8 bases for J; bases not matched to a gene: 10. Germline loops: CDR1 SGHTA, CDR2 FQGTGA. The CDR3 is 14 residues long. The CDR3 protein is CASSPGQGWDEQFF. Here the CDR3 DNA reads TGTGCCAGCTCCCCGGGACAGGGCTGGGATGAGCAGTTCTTC.

The J gene is TRBJ1-2, the V gene TRBV14, with D maybe TRBD1 (5 bases). This CDR3 has 14 amino acids. In germline, CDR1 is SGHDN, CDR2 FVKESK. V shed 4 bases and J shed 6 bases, with 15 bases lying between them. CDR3 coding DNA: TGTGCCAGCAGCCTAGACCTCTGGGGCAATGGCTACACCTTC. This encodes CASSLDLWGNGYTF.

This clonotype has at least ten counts. The rearrangement uses TRBV20-1 and TRBJ2-6; D not certain. Trimming pared 6 bases from V and 2 bases from J, leaving 14 bases between. Germline assignment: CDR1 DFQATT and CDR2 SNEGSKA (reference sequence). The CDR3 totals 15 residues. This CDR3 reads CSAVGQTAGANVLTF. CDR3 coding DNA: TGCAGTGCCGTGGGCCAAACGGCTGGGGCCAACGTCCTGACTTTC.

This clonotype was observed a few times. The V and J genes are TRBV12-3 or TRBV12-4 and TRBJ2-5; D remains ambiguous. The CDR3 consists of 14 residues. V was trimmed by 7 bases and J by 1 base, leaving 13 bases between them. The CDR3 nucleotides are TGTGCCAGCACATCTGCAAGCATCCAAGAGACCCAGTACTTC. It specifies CASTSASIQETQYF.

This chain uses TRBV15 with TRBJ2-7; TRBD2 matches 8 bases. Germline CDR1 LNHNV, CDR2 YYDKDF (reference sequence). The CDR3 length is 15 residues. V was clipped by 8 bases and J by 1 base; unmatched bases: 10. CDR3 in DNA: TGTGCCACCCGTCCCGGACTAGCAGGGTCCTACGAGCAGTACTTC. It is translated as CATRPGLAGSYEQYF.

By proportion, this clonotype is large. The V gene is TRBV5-1, the J gene TRBJ2-2, with D tentatively TRBD2 (6 bases). V shed 4 bases and J shed 6 bases, with 13 bases lying between them. The CDR3 runs to 14 residues. Germline assignment: CDR1 SGHRS and CDR2 YFSETQ. The CDR3 here is CASSPQWGAGELFF. Written as DNA, the CDR3 is TGCGCCAGCAGCCCCCAATGGGGGGCCGGGGAGCTGTTTTTT.

The chain links TRBV7-2 to TRBJ2-7, with unresolved D. There are 12 residues in the CDR3. The ends were cut back, 1 base at V and 4 bases at J, with 5 bases in the middle. CDR1 is SGHTA and CDR2 is FQGNSA in the germline V gene. The DNA of the CDR3 is TGTGCCAGCAGCTTAGACGCTTACGAGCAGTACTTC. Translation: CASSLDAYEQYF. Full variable domain (missing parts from reference TRBV7-2 and TRBJ2-7): GAGVSQSPSNKVTEKGKDVELRCDPISGHTALYWYRQSLGQGLEFLIYFQGNSAPDKSGLPSDRFSAERTGGSVSTLTIQRTQQEDSAVYLCASSLDAYEQYFGPGTRLTVT.

The V gene is TRBV18, the J gene TRBJ1-2; D is unclear. Germline CDR1 reads KGHSH; CDR2 reads LQKENI. The CDR3 is 14 residues long. V lost 3 bases and J lost 1, with 9 bases in between. The CDR3 coding sequence is TGTGCCAGCTCACCCTCCAGCCGTAACTATGGCTACACCTTC. Translation gives CASSPSSRNYGYTF.

This clonotype is judged large. The chain carries TRBV27 and TRBJ2-6, with 9 bases matching TRBD1. The V gene end was trimmed by 8 bases and the J gene end by 0 bases; junction bases not matched to a gene: 2. Germline lookup yields CDR1 MNHEY and CDR2 SMNVEV (reference sequence). This CDR3 region has 15 residues. The CDR3 spells CASATGGSGANVLTF. The CDR3 DNA reads TGTGCCAGCGCGACAGGGGGCTCTGGGGCCAACGTCCTGACTTTC.

The chain has TRBV12-3 or TRBV12-4 and TRBJ2-1, with TRBD1 matching 9 bases. V lost 4 bases and J lost 9; bases outside the gene matches: 4. This CDR3 comprises 13 residues. The CDR3 DNA reads as TGTGCCAGCAGTTGGGGACAGGGTCGTGAGCAGTTCTTC. This sequence encodes CASSWGQGREQFF.

V is TRBV7-2 and J is TRBJ1-1, with D possibly TRBD1 on 5 matching bases. This CDR3 region has 16 residues. CDR1 is SGHTA and CDR2 is FQGNSA in the germline V gene. The V end lost 6 bases, the J end lost 1 base, and 18 bases lay between the germline ends. CDR3 in amino acids: CASSPPGRTPNTEAFF. The CDR3 DNA is TGTGCCAGCAGTCCACCGGGACGGACCCCGAACACTGAAGCTTTCTTT.

This clonotype has more than one count but fewer than ten. V gene TRBV5-6 combines with J gene TRBJ1-6; D uncertain. This CDR3 contains 14 residues. Germline V gene data show CDR1 as SGHDT and CDR2 as YYEEEE. With 1 base removed from V and 5 bases from J, the gap between germline ends came to 7 bases. CDR3 coding DNA: TGTGCCAGCAGCTTGTTCTTACATAATTCACCCCTCCACTTT. It codes for CASSLFLHNSPLHF.

By sample share, this clonotype is medium-sized. The chain links TRBV7-2 to TRBJ2-7, with D maybe TRBD1 (5 bases). Germline loops: CDR1 SGHTA, CDR2 FQGNSA. The CDR3 loop spans 12 amino acids. V lost 4 bases to trimming and J lost 4 bases, with 8 bases between them. The CDR3 DNA sequence: TGTGCCAGCAGCTCTACAGGATACGAGCAGTACTTC. It codes for CASSSTGYEQYF.

This clonotype is categorized as medium-sized. The J gene is TRBJ1-2, the V gene TRBV20-1; D perhaps matches TRBD1 (5 bases). Trimming removed 4 bases from V and 4 bases from J, with 10 bases in between. This CDR3 comprises 12 residues. Germline CDR1 is DFQATT and CDR2 is SNEGSKA (reference sequence). The CDR3 reads CSATRTFYGYTF. Written as DNA, the CDR3 is TGCAGTGCTACCCGGACATTCTATGGCTACACCTTC.

The chain combines TRBV7-2 with TRBJ2-7; D is ambiguous. Per the germline V gene, CDR1 is SGHTA and CDR2 is FQGNSA. V shed 5 bases and J shed 4 bases, with 18 bases lying between them. This CDR3 region has 15 residues. The CDR3 nucleotides read TGTGCCAGCAGCCGACGTACTGGCGCAGAATACGAGCAGTACTTC. This translates into CASSRRTGAEYEQYF.

Relative to its sample, this clonotype is medium-sized. This rearrangement joins TRBV11-2 to TRBJ1-3, with unresolved D. CDR3 length: 13 residues. CDR1 is SGHAT and CDR2 is FQNNGV in the germline V gene. Deletions cut 1 base from V and 4 bases from J, with 5 bases between. CDR3 loop: CASSLVVGNTIYF. The CDR3 DNA sequence: TGTGCCAGCAGCTTAGTGGTCGGAAACACCATATATTTT.

This clonotype qualifies as medium-sized (0.01 to 0.1%). The genes are TRBV18 and TRBJ1-5; 9 bases line up with TRBD1. In germline, CDR1 is KGHSH, CDR2 LQKENI. This CDR3 has 14 residues. V lost 3 bases to trimming and J lost 4 bases; unmatched junction nucleotides: 1. In DNA form, the CDR3 reads TGTGCCAGCTCACCCGGGACAGGGAATCAGCCCCAGCATTTT. Translation gives CASSPGTGNQPQHF.

Only a few counts were recorded for this clonotype. The rearrangement links TRBV7-8 to TRBJ2-3; TRBD1 might be the D (6 bases). Per germline, CDR1 SGHVS and CDR2 FQNEAQ. The ends were cut back, 0 bases at V and 2 bases at J, with 15 bases in the middle. The CDR3 consists of 17 residues. CDR3 loop: CASSLAQQGTATDTQYF. Here the CDR3 DNA reads TGTGCCAGCAGCTTAGCACAGCAGGGGACGGCCACAGATACGCAGTATTTT. The whole variable domain, filled in from reference TRBV7-8 and TRBJ2-3, reads GAGVSQSPRYKVAKRGQDVALRCDPISGHVSLFWYQQALGQGPEFLTYFQNEAQLDKSGLPSDRFFAERPEGSVSTLKIQRTQQEDSAVYLCASSLAQQGTATDTQYFGPGTRLTVL.

This sequence joins TRBV9 and TRBJ2-5, with D perhaps TRBD2 (5 bases). Trimming removed 0 bases at V and 2 bases at J, with 11 bases between. The CDR3 covers 15 residues. Germline assignment: CDR1 SGDLS and CDR2 YYNGEE. This CDR3 reads CASSVEERWQETQYF. The CDR3 nucleotides read TGTGCCAGCAGCGTAGAAGAGCGGTGGCAAGAGACCCAGTACTTC.

This clonotype has only a few counts. The rearrangement links TRBV7-8 to TRBJ1-2; D uncertain. Deletions cut 5 bases from V and 4 bases from J, with 20 bases between. Per germline, CDR1 SGHVS and CDR2 FQNEAQ. The CDR3 runs 16 residues. The CDR3 loop is CASSIRDRGLGYGYTF. CDR3 coding DNA: TGTGCCAGCAGCATACGTGATCGGGGTCTGGGCTATGGCTACACCTTC.

This clonotype was detected a few times. J is TRBJ2-6 and V is TRBV7-2; 7 nucleotides line up with TRBD1. The CDR3 is 16 residues long. J gave up 0 bases and V 4 bases, and 3 bases lay outside the gene matches. Germline CDR1 is SGHTA and CDR2 is FQGNSA. The CDR3 is CASSYGQASGANVLTF. In DNA, the CDR3 is TGTGCCAGCAGCTACGGACAGGCCTCTGGGGCCAACGTCCTGACTTTC.